These 3 T cell receptor beta chains originate from one sample sequenced in a study of blood T cell repertoires in COVID-19. This table comes from immunoSEQ multiplex PCR, and its TCRdb copy is limited to in-frame clones, with some not included. The data contain about 210,000 clones, approximately 90% of them singletons. Sequenced material: peripheral blood. These receptors were taken from a man aged 35 to 55 with acute or convalescent COVID-19.

This chain links TRBV5-1 with TRBJ2-2; D perhaps matches TRBD1 (6 bases). V shed 6 bases and J shed 5 bases, with 14 bases lying between them. This CDR3 has 14 amino acids. Germline values: CDR1 SGHRS, CDR2 YFSETQ. CDR3 DNA sequence: TGCGCCAGCATAGGGCCAGGGGATACCGGGGAGCTGTTTTTT. Translated: CASIGPGDTGELFF.

This clone was recorded a few times. The rearrangement joins TRBV19 to TRBJ2-5, with a possible D match to TRBD2 (6 bases). Germline CDR1 and CDR2: LNHDA and SQIVND (reference sequence). The CDR3 length is 13 residues. Trimming stripped 3 bases from V and 2 bases from J, with 7 bases between. Here the CDR3 reads CASSMAGQETQYF. The CDR3, as DNA: TGTGCCAGTAGTATGGCGGGGCAAGAGACCCAGTACTTC.

V gene TRBV30 combines with J gene TRBJ2-3; possible D gene TRBD2, 6 bases. The CDR3 loop spans 15 amino acids. Germline V gene data show CDR1 as GTSNPN and CDR2 as SVGIG (reference sequence). V lost 4 bases, J lost 0 bases, and 14 bases lay in between. The CDR3 nucleotides are TGTGCCTGGACCGAGCTAGCGTCTAGCACAGATACGCAGTATTTT. It specifies CAWTELASSTDTQYF.